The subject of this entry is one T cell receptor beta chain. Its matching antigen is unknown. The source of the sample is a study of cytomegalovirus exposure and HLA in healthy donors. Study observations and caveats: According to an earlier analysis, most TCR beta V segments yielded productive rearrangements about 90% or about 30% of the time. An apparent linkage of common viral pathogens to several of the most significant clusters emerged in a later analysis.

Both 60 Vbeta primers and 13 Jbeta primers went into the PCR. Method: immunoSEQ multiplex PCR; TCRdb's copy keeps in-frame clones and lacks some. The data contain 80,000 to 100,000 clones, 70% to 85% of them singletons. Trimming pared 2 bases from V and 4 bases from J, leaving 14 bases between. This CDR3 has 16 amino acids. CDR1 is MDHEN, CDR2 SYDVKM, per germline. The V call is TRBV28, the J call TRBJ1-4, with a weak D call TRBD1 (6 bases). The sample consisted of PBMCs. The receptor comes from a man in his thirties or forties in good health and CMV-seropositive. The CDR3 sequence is CASSLRVQGSNEKLFF. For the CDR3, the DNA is TGTGCCAGCAGTTTAAGGGTTCAGGGGAGTAATGAAAAACTGTTTTTT.